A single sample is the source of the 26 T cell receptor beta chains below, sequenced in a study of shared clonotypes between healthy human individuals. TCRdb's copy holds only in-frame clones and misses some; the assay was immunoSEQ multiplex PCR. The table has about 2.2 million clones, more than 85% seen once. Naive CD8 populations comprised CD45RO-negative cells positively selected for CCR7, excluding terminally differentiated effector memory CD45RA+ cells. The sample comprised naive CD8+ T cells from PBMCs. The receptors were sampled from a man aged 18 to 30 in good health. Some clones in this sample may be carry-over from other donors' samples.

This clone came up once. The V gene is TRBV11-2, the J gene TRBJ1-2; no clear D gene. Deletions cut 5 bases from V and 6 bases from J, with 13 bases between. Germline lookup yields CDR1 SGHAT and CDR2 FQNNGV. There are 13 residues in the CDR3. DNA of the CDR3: TGTGCCAGCAGCCGAGGGCAGTTAAATGGCTACACCTTC. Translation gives CASSRGQLNGYTF.

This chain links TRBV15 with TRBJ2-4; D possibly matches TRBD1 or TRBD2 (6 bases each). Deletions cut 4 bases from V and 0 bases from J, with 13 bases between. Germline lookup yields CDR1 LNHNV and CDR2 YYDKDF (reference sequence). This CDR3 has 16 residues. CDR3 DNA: TGTGCCACCAGCAACTCCGGGGGCTTAGCCAAAAACATTCAGTACTTC. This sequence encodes CATSNSGGLAKNIQYF.

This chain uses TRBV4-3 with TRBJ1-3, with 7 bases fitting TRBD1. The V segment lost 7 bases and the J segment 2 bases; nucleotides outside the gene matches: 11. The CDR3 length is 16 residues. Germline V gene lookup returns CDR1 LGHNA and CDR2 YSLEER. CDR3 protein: CASTYTGEGPGNTIYF. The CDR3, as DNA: TGCGCCAGCACCTATACAGGGGAAGGACCTGGAAACACCATATATTTT.

The CDR3, as DNA: TGTGCCAGCAGTTTAAGGGCCCTAGCGGGAGGGCCTATCAATGAGCAGTTCTTC. Amino acid sequence: CASSLRALAGGPINEQFF. The V gene is TRBV27, the J gene TRBJ2-1; 12 bases match TRBD2. Germline values: CDR1 MNHEY, CDR2 SMNVEV (reference sequence). CDR3 length: 18 residues. Trimming at V came to 2 bases and at J to 6 bases, leaving 11 bases not matched to a gene.

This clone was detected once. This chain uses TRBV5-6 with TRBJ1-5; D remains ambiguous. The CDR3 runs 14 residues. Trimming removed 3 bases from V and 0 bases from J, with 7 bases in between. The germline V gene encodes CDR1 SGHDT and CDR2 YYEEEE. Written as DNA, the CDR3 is TGTGCCAGCAGCTGGGGTTATAGCAATCAGCCCCAGCATTTT. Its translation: CASSWGYSNQPQHF.

The CDR3 coding sequence is TGTGCCAGCAGCCCCGGGACTAGCGGGAGGGGAAAGGCGGATACGCAGTATTTT. Encoded protein: CASSPGTSGRGKADTQYF. The rearrangement links TRBV5-4 to TRBJ2-3, with TRBD2 identical over 16 bases. Germline V CDR1 and CDR2: SGHNT, YYREEE (reference sequence). The CDR3 is 18 amino acids. After removal of 4 bases from V and 6 bases from J, the junction contained 11 bases not matched to a gene.

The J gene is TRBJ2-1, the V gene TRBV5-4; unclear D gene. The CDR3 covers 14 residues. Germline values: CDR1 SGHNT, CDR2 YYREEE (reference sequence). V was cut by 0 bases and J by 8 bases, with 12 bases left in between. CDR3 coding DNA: TGTGCCAGCAGCTTGGTAGGGATTTGGGATGAGCAGTTCTTC. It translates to CASSLVGIWDEQFF.

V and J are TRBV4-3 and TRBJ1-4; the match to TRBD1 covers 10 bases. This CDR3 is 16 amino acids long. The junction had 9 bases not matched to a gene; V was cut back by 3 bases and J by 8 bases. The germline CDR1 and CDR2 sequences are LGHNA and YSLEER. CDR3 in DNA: TGCGCCAGCAGCCAGGGTCCCCGGACAGGGGGGGAAAAACTGTTTTTT. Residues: CASSQGPRTGGEKLFF.

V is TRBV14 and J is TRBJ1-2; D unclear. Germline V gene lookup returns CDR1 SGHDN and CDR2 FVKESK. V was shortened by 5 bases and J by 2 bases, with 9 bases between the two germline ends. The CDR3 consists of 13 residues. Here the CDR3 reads CASSYGRNYGYTF. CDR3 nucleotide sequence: TGTGCCAGCAGCTACGGACGGAACTATGGCTACACCTTC.

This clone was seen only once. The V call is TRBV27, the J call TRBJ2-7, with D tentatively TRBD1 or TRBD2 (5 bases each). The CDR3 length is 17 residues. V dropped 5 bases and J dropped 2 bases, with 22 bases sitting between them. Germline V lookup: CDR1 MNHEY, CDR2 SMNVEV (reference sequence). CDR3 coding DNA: TGTGCCAGCAGTCCGACCGACATGAGGGGAAGAACCTACGAGCAGTACTTC. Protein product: CASSPTDMRGRTYEQYF.

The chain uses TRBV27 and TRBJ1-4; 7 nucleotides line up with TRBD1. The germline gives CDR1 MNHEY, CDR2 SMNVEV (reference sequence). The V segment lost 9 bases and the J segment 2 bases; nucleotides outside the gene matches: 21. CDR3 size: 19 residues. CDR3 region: CASRKGGRGLMATNEKLFF. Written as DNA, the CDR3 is TGTGCCAGTCGAAAGGGCGGCAGGGGGTTAATGGCGACTAATGAAAAACTGTTTTTT. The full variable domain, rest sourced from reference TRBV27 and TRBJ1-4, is EAQVTQNPRYLITVTGKKLTVTCSQNMNHEYMSWYRQDPGLGLRQIYYSMNVEVTDKGDVPEGYKVSRKEKRNFPLILESPSPNQTSLYFCASRKGGRGLMATNEKLFFGSGTQLSVL.

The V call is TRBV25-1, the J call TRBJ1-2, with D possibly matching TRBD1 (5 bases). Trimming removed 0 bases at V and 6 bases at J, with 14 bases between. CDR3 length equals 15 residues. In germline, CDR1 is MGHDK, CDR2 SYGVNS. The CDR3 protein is CASSEYIDSPDGYTF. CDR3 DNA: TGTGCCAGCAGTGAATATATAGACAGCCCAGATGGCTACACCTTC.

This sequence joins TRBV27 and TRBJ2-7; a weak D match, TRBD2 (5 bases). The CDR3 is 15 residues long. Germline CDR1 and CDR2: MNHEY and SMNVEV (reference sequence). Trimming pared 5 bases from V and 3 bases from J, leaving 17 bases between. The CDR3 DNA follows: TGTGCCAGCAGTACCACCCGAGGGCCCCTCTACGAGCAGTACTTC. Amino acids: CASSTTRGPLYEQYF.

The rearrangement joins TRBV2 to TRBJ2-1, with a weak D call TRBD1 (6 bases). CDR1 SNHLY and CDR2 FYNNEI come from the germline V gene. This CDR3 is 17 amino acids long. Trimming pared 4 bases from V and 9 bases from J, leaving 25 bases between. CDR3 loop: CASSGVQGPSGRGEQFF. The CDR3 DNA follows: TGTGCCAGCAGTGGAGTACAGGGCCCAAGTGGTCGGGGTGAGCAGTTCTTC.

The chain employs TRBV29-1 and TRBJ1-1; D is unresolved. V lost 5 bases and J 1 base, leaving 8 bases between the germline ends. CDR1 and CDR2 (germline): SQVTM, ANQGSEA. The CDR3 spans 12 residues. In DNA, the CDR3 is TGCAGCGTTATCACAGAGAACACTGAAGCTTTCTTT. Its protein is CSVITENTEAFF.

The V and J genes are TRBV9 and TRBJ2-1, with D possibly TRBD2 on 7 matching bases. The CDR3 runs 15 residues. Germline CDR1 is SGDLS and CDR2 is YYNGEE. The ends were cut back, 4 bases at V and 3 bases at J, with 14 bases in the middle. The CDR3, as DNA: TGTGCCAGCAGCCCGGGGGGCGGGCACTACAATGAGCAGTTCTTC. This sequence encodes CASSPGGGHYNEQFF.

CDR3 in amino acids: CASSLDQPGQFF. CDR3 nucleotide sequence: TGTGCCAGCAGCTTAGATCAGCCGGGGCAGTTCTTC. This chain uses TRBV7-9 with TRBJ2-1; D gene ambiguous. Trimming stripped 1 base from V and 12 bases from J, with 10 bases between. CDR3 length: 12 amino acids. CDR1 SEHNR and CDR2 FQNEAQ come from the germline V gene (reference sequence).

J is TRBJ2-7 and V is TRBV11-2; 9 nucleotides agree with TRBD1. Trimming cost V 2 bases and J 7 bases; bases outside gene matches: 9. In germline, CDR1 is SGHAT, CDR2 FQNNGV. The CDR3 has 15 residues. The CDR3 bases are TGTGCCAGCAGCTTAATGGGACAGGGCTTAGATGAGCAGTACTTC. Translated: CASSLMGQGLDEQYF.

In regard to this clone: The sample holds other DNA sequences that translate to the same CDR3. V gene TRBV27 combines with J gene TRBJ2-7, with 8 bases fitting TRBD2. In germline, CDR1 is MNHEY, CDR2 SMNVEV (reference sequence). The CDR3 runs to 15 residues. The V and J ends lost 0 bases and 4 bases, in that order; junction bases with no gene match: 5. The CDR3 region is CASSLSGLAGYEQYF. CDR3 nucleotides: TGTGCCAGCAGTTTATCGGGGCTAGCGGGTTACGAGCAGTACTTC.

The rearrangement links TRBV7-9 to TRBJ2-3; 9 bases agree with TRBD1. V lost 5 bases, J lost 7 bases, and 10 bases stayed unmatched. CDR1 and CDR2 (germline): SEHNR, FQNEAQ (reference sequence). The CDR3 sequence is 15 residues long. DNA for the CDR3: TGTGCCAGCAGCCCCCGACAGGGGGGGGTTAATACGCAGTATTTT. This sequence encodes CASSPRQGGVNTQYF.

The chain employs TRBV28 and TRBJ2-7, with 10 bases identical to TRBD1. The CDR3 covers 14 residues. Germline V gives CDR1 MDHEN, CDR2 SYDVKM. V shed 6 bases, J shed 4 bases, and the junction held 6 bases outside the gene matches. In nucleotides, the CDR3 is TGTGCCAGCAGCACGGACAGGGGGGTGTACGAGCAGTACTTC. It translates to CASSTDRGVYEQYF. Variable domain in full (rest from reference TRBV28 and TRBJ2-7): DVKVTQSSRYLVKRTGEKVFLECVQDMDHENMFWYRQDPGLGLRLIYFSYDVKMKEKGDIPEGYSVSREKKERFSLILESASTNQTSMYLCASSTDRGVYEQYFGPGTRLTVT.

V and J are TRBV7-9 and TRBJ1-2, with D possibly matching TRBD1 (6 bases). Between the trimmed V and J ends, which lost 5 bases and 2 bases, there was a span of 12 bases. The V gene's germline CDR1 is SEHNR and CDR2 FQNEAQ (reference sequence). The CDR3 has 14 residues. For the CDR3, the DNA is TGTGCCAGCAGCCCGCAGGGGACCAACTATGGCTACACCTTC. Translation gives CASSPQGTNYGYTF.

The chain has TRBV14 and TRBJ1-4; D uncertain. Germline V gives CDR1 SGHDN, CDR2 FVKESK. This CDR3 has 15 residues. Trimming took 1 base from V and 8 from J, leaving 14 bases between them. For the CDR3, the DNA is TGTGCCAGCAGCCAAGGGGCAGGTCTGGGGGAAAAACTGTTTTTT. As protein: CASSQGAGLGEKLFF. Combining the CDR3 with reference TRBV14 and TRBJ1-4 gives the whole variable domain EAGVTQFPSHSVIEKGQTVTLRCDPISGHDNLYWYRRVMGKEIKFLLHFVKESKQDESGMPNNRFLAERTGGTYSTLKVQPAELEDSGVYFCASSQGAGLGEKLFFGSGTQLSVL.

CDR3 DNA sequence: TGTGCCAGCACAGACAGGGGGAACCAGCCCCAGCATTTT. Protein sequence: CASTDRGNQPQHF. This chain joins TRBV28 and TRBJ1-5, with 9 bases aligning to TRBD1. Germline values: CDR1 MDHEN, CDR2 SYDVKM. Trimming cost V 7 bases and J 7 bases; bases outside gene matches: 5. The CDR3 sequence is 13 residues long.

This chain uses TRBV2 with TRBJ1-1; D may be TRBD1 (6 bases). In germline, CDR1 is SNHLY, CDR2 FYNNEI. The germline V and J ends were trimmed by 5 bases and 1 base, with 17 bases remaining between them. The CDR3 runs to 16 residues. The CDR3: CASSLSPGQKNTEAFF. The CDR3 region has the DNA TGTGCCAGCAGTCTATCCCCCGGACAGAAGAACACTGAAGCTTTCTTT.

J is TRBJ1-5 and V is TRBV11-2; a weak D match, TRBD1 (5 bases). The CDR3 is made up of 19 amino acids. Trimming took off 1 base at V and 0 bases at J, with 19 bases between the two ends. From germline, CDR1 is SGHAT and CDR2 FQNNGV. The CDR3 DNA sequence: TGTGCCAGCAGCTTAGTTAGGGACGGGCTCCTCGGTAGCAATCAGCCCCAGCATTTT. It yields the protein CASSLVRDGLLGSNQPQHF.